This TCR beta chain emerged from a study of T cells in Graves' hyperthyroidism and ophthalmopathy. Regions amplified from RNA transcripts were the TCR beta CDR3 regions. During a first-round RT-PCR of the TCR CDR3, the HTBI primer set was used. TCRdb redid the calling of the multiplex PCR reads with MiXCR, one entry per CDR3 protein. The sample has a few hundred thousand distinct CDR3 sequences, around 21% seen once. This CDR3 contains 13 residues. Trimming took off 6 bases at V and 6 bases at J, with 14 bases between the two ends. Germline-derived CDR1 and CDR2 are MDHEN and SYDVKM. This sequence was found in a man younger than 30 with Graves' hyperthyroidism. The rearrangement links TRBV28 to TRBJ2-5; D might be TRBD1 (6 bases). The specimen sequenced was blood. The CDR3, as DNA: TGTGCCAGCAGGTTCTCAGGGGCGAAGACCCAGTACTTC. Protein sequence: CASRFSGAKTQYF.